A selection of T cell receptor beta chains follows, all from one sample in a study of blood T cell repertoires in COVID-19. Profiled with immunoSEQ multiplex PCR; TCRdb holds only in-frame clones, not every one. The table shows around 240,000 clones, with approximately 90% occurring only once. Sequenced material: PBMCs or T cells enriched from blood (not recorded which). The origin of the receptors is a man in his fifties who had been exposed to COVID-19. CDR3s include the opening cysteine and the closing phenylalanine or tryptophan. A D gene is named only where the DNA matches it firmly.

>TRBV2|TRBJ1-2|TRBD1
TGTGCCAGCAGTTTTTTGCCGGGACAGGGTAACTATGGCTACACCTTC
CASSFLPGQGNYGYTF
>TRBV14|TRBJ1-4|-
TGTGCCAGCAGCTCGGACAGTTGGGATGAAAAACTGTTTTTT
CASSSDSWDEKLFF
>TRBV3-1/TRBV3-2|TRBJ1-6|-
TGTGCCAGCAGCCCAGCGCGAGGGTCACCCCTCCACTTT
CASSPARGSPLHF
>TRBV5-4|TRBJ1-2|TRBD1
TGTGCCAGCAGTGGTCGACAGGGGGCTTGGGGCTACACCTTC
CASSGRQGAWGYTF
>TRBV29-1|TRBJ2-1|-
TGCAGCTCGGGTCGTAGTCTGACCTACAATGAGCAGTTCTTC
CSSGRSLTYNEQFF
>TRBV2|TRBJ1-5|-
TGTGCCAGCACCCGCGGGGGGGATCAGCCCCAGCATTTT
CASTRGGDQPQHF
>TRBV28|TRBJ2-1|TRBD2
TGTGCCAGCAGTTTACGTTACGTAGGACTAGCGGAGAGCTCCTACAATGAGCAGTTCTTC
CASSLRYVGLAESSYNEQFF
>TRBV28|TRBJ1-2|TRBD1
TGTGCCAGCAGAGAAACACCCGGGACAGAGAACTATGGCTACACCTTC
CASRETPGTENYGYTF
>TRBV29-1|TRBJ1-2|-
TGCAGCCCCCAGCGGGGCGGCTATGGCTACACCTTC
CSPQRGGYGYTF
>TRBV9|TRBJ1-3|-
TGTGCCAGCAGCGATACGGGGGTCTCTGGAAACACCATATATTTT
CASSDTGVSGNTIYF
>TRBV5-5|TRBJ1-2|TRBD1
TGTGCCAGCAGCCTGGGACAGGGGGTGGGCTATGGCTACACCTTC
CASSLGQGVGYGYTF
>TRBV11-3|TRBJ2-2|-
TGTGCCAGCAGAGCCACAGGGTTTAGTTGGTCCGGGGAGCTGTTTTTT
CASRATGFSWSGELFF
>TRBV12-3/TRBV12-4|TRBJ1-1|-
TGTGCCAGCCGGGGACAAATGAACACTGAAGCTTTCTTT
CASRGQMNTEAFF
>TRBV18|TRBJ1-3|-
TGTGCCAGCTCACCAGCGGGGAGGGCCAACACCATATATTTT
CASSPAGRANTIYF
>TRBV6-9|TRBJ2-3|TRBD2
TGTGCCAGCACTATCAAATCCTCTCGGGGGGAGGTTGTCGATACGCAGTATTTT
CASTIKSSRGEVVDTQYF
>TRBV4-1|TRBJ2-1|-
TGCGCCAGCAGCCAAGACGCCAGCGAGGATGAGCAGTTCTTC
CASSQDASEDEQFF